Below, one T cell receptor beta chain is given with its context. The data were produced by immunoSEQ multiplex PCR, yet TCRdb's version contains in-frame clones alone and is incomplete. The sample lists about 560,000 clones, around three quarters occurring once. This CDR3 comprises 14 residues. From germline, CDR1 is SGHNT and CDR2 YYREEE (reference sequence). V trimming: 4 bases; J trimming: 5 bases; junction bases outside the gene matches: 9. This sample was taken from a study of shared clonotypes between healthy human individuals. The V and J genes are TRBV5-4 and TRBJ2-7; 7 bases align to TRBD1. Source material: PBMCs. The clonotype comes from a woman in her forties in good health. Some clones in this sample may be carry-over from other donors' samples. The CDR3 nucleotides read TGTGCCAGCAGCCAAGGACAGGTCGACCACGAGCAGTACTTC. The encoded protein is CASSQGQVDHEQYF.